This T cell receptor (beta chain) was recovered during a study of blood T cell repertoires in COVID-19. Across the whole study: COVID-19 samples, acute and convalescent, were from the United States, Italy and Spain. T cells, B-cell-depleted T cells, or PBMCs provided the cDNA or gDNA that served as material.

In the original processing: Quantification of nucleated cells was approximated via reference gene primer amplification. Using immunoSEQ multiplex PCR, the repertoire was profiled, and TCRdb retains in-frame clones only, with some absent. V and J calls and clone size are given by that table; D and trimming were obtained from the DNA. The data contain some 230,000 clones, more than 80% of them singletons. The CDR3 is 14 amino acids. CDR1 is MNHEY and CDR2 is SVGEGT in the germline V gene. V lost 5 bases to trimming and J lost 8 bases; unmatched junction nucleotides: 6. The sample holds a few counts of this clone.

The sequenced sample was peripheral blood. This chain links TRBV6-2 or TRBV6-3 with TRBJ1-5; 10 bases match TRBD1. This receptor was obtained from a man aged 25 to 45 who had recovered from COVID-19. CDR3 loop: CASSRTGGWEPQHF. Here the CDR3 DNA reads TGTGCCAGCAGTCGGACAGGGGGATGGGAGCCCCAGCATTTT.